These 10 T cell receptor beta chains share one sample of origin, sequenced in a study of CD8 T cells in Susac syndrome. Reverse transcription of roughly 0.45 to 1 ug RNA was carried out with random hexamers. TCRdb reprocessed the immunoSEQ multiplex PCR reads with MiXCR, giving one entry per CDR3 protein. Of 45,000 to 60,000 distinct CDR3 sequences in the sample, over 90% were seen once. The sequencing sample was made of CD8+ T cells from PBMCs. These receptor sequences come from a human donor in good health.

This clonotype was detected only a few times. The chain has TRBV29-1 and TRBJ1-2, with D unclear. Germline CDR1 SQVTM, CDR2 ANQGSEA. This CDR3 has 11 residues. Trimming shortened V by 4 bases and J by 4 bases, and 7 bases separated the two germline ends. CDR3 in DNA: TGCAGCGTTGTTGAGGGCTATGGCTACACCTTC. Encoded protein: CSVVEGYGYTF.

This chain links TRBV2 with TRBJ2-3; no definite D call. CDR1 is SNHLY and CDR2 is FYNNEI in the germline V gene. V lost 3 bases and J 2 bases, leaving 6 bases between the germline ends. The CDR3 sequence is 13 residues long. CDR3 nucleotides: TGTGCCAGCAGTGACACTAACACAGATACGCAGTATTTT. Its translation is CASSDTNTDTQYF.

The chain combines TRBV18 with TRBJ1-1; 11 bases match TRBD1. The CDR3 sequence is 17 residues long. The germline CDR1 and CDR2 sequences are KGHSH and LQKENI. Germline trimming cut 6 bases from V and 0 bases from J; bases unmatched to any gene: 9. The CDR3 spells CASSLVRDRGLNTEAFF. CDR3 in DNA: TGTGCCAGCTCTTTAGTCCGGGACAGGGGGTTGAACACTGAAGCTTTCTTT.

In this sample, this clonotype turned up once. The CDR3 coding sequence is TGTGCCAGCAGTTACGGTGGGACAGGGATTCCCGAGCAGTACTTC. As protein: CASSYGGTGIPEQYF. The rearrangement uses TRBV6-5 and TRBJ2-7; 9 nucleotides align to TRBD1. This CDR3 is 15 amino acids long. Unmatched junction bases numbered 8, after V lost 2 bases and J lost 6 bases. Germline V CDR1 and CDR2: MNHEY, SVGAGI.

The CDR3 reads CASSVRQNTEAFF. CDR3 bases: TGTGCCAGCAGCGTAAGGCAGAACACTGAAGCTTTCTTT. The chain recombines TRBV9 with TRBJ1-1; unclear D gene. V gave up 1 base and J gave up 1 base, with 5 bases separating them. This CDR3 is built from 13 residues. CDR1 is SGDLS, CDR2 YYNGEE, per germline.

V usage is TRBV6-1 and J usage is TRBJ2-5; D unclear. V lost 5 bases to trimming and J lost 2 bases, with 18 bases between them. The CDR3 sequence is 16 residues long. The germline gives CDR1 MNHNS, CDR2 SASEGT. CDR3 amino acids: CASSTLEGPWQETQYF. The CDR3 DNA reads TGTGCCAGCAGTACGCTCGAAGGACCGTGGCAAGAGACCCAGTACTTC.

The chain has TRBV19 and TRBJ2-7; D gene ambiguous. The ends were cut back, 5 bases at V and 5 bases at J, with 10 bases in the middle. The length of the CDR3 is 12 residues. The germline V gene encodes CDR1 LNHDA and CDR2 SQIVND (reference sequence). As DNA, the CDR3 is TGTGCCAGTAGTTTCTTTGGGGACGAGCAGTACTTC. Its protein product is CASSFFGDEQYF.

J is TRBJ2-2 and V is TRBV10-1; 11 positions agree with TRBD2. Trimming took 2 bases from V and 7 from J; bases not matched to a gene: 9. The CDR3 is 17 residues long. Germline V gene data show CDR1 as WNHNN and CDR2 as SYGVQD (reference sequence). The CDR3 here is CASSEGRSGRANGELFF. In nucleotides, the CDR3 is TGCGCCAGCAGTGAGGGCCGTAGCGGGAGGGCGAACGGGGAGCTGTTTTTT.

V gene TRBV28 combines with J gene TRBJ1-1; D not certain. V was pared by 7 bases and J by 1 base, with 22 bases between. Germline lookup yields CDR1 MDHEN and CDR2 SYDVKM. This CDR3 spans 17 amino acids. The CDR3 bases are TGTGCCAGCATTAGCGCCCCTGGTTACTCGGGGAACACTGAAGCTTTCTTT. This translates into CASISAPGYSGNTEAFF.

This clonotype was recorded once. The chain joins TRBV4-1 to TRBJ1-6; 7 bases agree with TRBD1. Germline lookup yields CDR1 MGHRA and CDR2 YSYEKL. This CDR3 is 14 amino acids long. V was pared by 3 bases and J by 7 bases, with 3 bases of the junction left unmatched. For the CDR3, the DNA is TGCGCCAGCAGCCAGGGACAGTTGAATTCACCCCTCCACTTT. This gives the protein CASSQGQLNSPLHF.